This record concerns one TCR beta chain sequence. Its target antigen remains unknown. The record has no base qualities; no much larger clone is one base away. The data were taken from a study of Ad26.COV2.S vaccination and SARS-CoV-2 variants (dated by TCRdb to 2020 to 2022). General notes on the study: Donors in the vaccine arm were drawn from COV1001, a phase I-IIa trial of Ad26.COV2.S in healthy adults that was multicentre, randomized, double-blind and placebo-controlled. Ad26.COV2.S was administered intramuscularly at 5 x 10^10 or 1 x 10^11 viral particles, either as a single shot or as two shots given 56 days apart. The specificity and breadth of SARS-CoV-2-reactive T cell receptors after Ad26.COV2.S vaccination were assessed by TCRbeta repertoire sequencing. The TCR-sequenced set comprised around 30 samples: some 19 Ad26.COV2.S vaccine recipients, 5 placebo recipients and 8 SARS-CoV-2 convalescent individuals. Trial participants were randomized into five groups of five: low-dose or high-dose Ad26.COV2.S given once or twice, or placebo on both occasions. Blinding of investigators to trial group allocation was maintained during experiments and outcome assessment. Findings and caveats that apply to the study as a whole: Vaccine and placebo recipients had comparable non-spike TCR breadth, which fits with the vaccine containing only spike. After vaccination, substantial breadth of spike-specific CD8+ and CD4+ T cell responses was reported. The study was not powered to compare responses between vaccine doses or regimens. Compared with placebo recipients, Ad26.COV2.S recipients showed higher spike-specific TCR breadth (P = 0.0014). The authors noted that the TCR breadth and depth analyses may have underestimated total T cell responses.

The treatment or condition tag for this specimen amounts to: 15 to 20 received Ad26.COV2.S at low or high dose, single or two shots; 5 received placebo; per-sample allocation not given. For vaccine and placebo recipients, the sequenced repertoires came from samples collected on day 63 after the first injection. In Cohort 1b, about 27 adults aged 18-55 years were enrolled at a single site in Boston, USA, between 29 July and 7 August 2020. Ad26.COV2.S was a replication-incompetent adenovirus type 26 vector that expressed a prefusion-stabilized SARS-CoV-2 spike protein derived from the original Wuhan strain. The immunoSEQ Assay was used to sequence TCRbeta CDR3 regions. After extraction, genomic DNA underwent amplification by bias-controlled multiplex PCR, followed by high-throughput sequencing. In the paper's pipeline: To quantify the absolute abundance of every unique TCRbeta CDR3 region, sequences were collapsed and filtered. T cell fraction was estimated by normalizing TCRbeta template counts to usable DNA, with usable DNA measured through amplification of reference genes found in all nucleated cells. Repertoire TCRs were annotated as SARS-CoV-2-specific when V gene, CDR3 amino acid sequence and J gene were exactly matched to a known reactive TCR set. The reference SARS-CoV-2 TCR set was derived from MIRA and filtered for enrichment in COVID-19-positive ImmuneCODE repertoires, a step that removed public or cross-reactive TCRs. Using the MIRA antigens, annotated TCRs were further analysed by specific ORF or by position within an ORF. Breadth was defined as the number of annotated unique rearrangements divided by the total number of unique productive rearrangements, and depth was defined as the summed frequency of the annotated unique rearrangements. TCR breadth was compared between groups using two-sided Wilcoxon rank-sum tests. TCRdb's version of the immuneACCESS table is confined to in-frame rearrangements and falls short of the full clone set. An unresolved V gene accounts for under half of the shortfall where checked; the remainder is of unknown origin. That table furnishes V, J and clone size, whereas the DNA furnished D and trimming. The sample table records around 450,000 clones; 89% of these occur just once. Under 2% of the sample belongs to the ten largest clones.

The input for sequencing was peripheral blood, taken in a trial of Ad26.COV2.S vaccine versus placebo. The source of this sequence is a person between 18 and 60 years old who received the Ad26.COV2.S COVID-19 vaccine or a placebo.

The DNA is TGCGCCAGCAGCCAAATAACAGGGAATGAGCAGTTCTTC. Its coded protein is CASSQITGNEQFF. The chain joins TRBV4-3 to TRBJ2-1; perhaps TRBD1 is the D gene, with 6 bases matching. The V end loses 2 bases and the J end loses 7 bases, and a stretch of 9 bases separates them. CDR1 LGHNA and CDR2 YSLEER were looked up in the germline V gene. Its CDR3 holds 13 amino acids, cysteine through phenylalanine. Only CDR3 DNA remains: 39 bases, in frame from the first base.